The 27 T cell receptor beta chains given below trace back to one sample, sequenced in a study of blood T cell repertoires in COVID-19. Sequencing was performed with immunoSEQ multiplex PCR; in TCRdb, only in-frame clones are kept and a portion is missing. This table holds under 100,000 clones, roughly 90% found once. The sequenced sample was peripheral blood. The receptor set was obtained from a man aged 45-65 years with active COVID-19.

The CDR3 DNA follows: TGTGCCAGCTCACAGGGAGCAGAGACCCAGTACTTC. It codes for CASSQGAETQYF. The V gene is TRBV18, the J gene TRBJ2-5; perhaps TRBD2 as D (5 bases). CDR1 is KGHSH and CDR2 is LQKENI in the germline V gene. This CDR3 comprises 12 residues. Trimming cost V 4 bases and J 4 bases, with 7 bases left between them.

The V call is TRBV6-2 or TRBV6-3, the J call TRBJ2-1, with D unresolved. Germline V CDR1 and CDR2: MNHEY, SVGEGT. This CDR3 contains 13 residues. The V and J ends lost 0 bases and 7 bases respectively, with 7 bases between them. CDR3 bases: TGTGCCAGCAGTTACTCGGTTCGGAATGAGCAGTTCTTC. Translating it yields CASSYSVRNEQFF.

The V gene is TRBV7-2, the J gene TRBJ2-1; 9 bases agree with TRBD1. The germline gives CDR1 SGHTA, CDR2 FQGNSA. J lost 8 bases, V lost 1 base, and 9 bases had no gene match. The length of the CDR3 is 16 residues. The DNA of the CDR3 is TGTGCCAGCAGCTTAGTGCTGGGACAGGGCCTCGATGAGCAGTTCTTC. It codes for CASSLVLGQGLDEQFF.

V and J are TRBV5-1 and TRBJ1-6; 8 bases agree with TRBD1. Trimming cost V 4 bases and J 6 bases; bases outside gene matches: 3. Germline-derived CDR1 and CDR2 are SGHRS and YFSETQ. The CDR3 has 14 residues. CDR3 nucleotide sequence: TGCGCCAGCAGCCAGGGACAGGTTAATTCACCCCTCCACTTT. This codes for CASSQGQVNSPLHF.

The chain recombines TRBV5-5 with TRBJ2-2; weak D call: TRBD2 (5 bases). CDR3 size: 18 residues. The germline gives CDR1 SGHKS, CDR2 YYEKEE (reference sequence). Between the trimmed V and J ends, which lost 1 base and 2 bases, there was a span of 18 bases. The CDR3: CASSLNSRTLHNTGELFF. CDR3 in DNA: TGTGCCAGCAGCTTGAACAGTCGGACTCTTCATAACACCGGGGAGCTGTTTTTT.

By share, this clone ranks as medium-sized (0.01 to 0.1%). V gene TRBV15 combines with J gene TRBJ1-2; D uncertain. Germline CDR1 reads LNHNV; CDR2 reads YYDKDF (reference sequence). V gave up 0 bases and J gave up 8 bases, with 10 bases separating them. This CDR3 contains 13 residues. The CDR3 is CATSRDGRRGYTF. The CDR3 coding sequence is TGTGCCACCAGCAGAGATGGGAGACGCGGCTACACCTTC.

The CDR3 region is CASARGGGSYEQYF. CDR3 in DNA: TGTGCCAGCGCGCGCGGGGGAGGCTCCTACGAGCAGTACTTC. The chain uses TRBV3-1 (or the pseudogene TRBV3-2) and TRBJ2-7; 7 bases are shared with TRBD2. Germline values: CDR1 LGHDT, CDR2 YNNKEL (reference sequence). The CDR3 extends over 14 amino acids. J was trimmed by 0 bases and V by 8 bases; bases with no gene match: 7.

The V gene is TRBV15, the J gene TRBJ2-1; the D is unclear. The CDR3 extends over 15 amino acids. The germline V gene encodes CDR1 LNHNV and CDR2 YYDKDF (reference sequence). V lost 0 bases and J 4 bases, leaving 10 bases between the germline ends. The CDR3 DNA is TGTGCCACCAGCAGAGAGCGTGGGCAATACAATGAGCAGTTCTTC. Amino acids: CATSRERGQYNEQFF.

This clone appeared a single time. The genes are TRBV19 and TRBJ2-7; no firm D call. The V end was cut by 6 bases, the J end by 0 bases, with 12 bases between. Germline V gene sequence: CDR1 LNHDA, CDR2 SQIVND (reference sequence). The CDR3 spans 14 residues. The CDR3 reads CASRPMSGSYEQYF. DNA of the CDR3: TGTGCCAGTAGACCCATGTCCGGCTCCTACGAGCAGTACTTC.

V gene TRBV6-2 or TRBV6-3 combines with J gene TRBJ1-1; tentative D call: TRBD1 (5 bases). CDR1 and CDR2 from the germline V gene are MNHEY and SVGEGT. Between the trimmed V and J ends, which lost 0 bases and 7 bases, there was a span of 9 bases. The CDR3 has 13 residues. CDR3 sequence: CASSYSRTLEAFF. The CDR3 coding sequence is TGTGCCAGCAGTTACTCCCGGACACTTGAAGCTTTCTTT.

This rearrangement joins TRBV3-1 (or the pseudogene TRBV3-2) to TRBJ2-2; a weak D match, TRBD2 (6 bases). This CDR3 is 13 amino acids long. The V end was cut by 8 bases, the J end by 0 bases, with 7 bases between. Germline V lookup: CDR1 LGHDT, CDR2 YNNKEL (reference sequence). The CDR3 DNA reads TGTGCCAGCGGGACTGCGAACACCGGGGAGCTGTTTTTT. The encoded protein is CASGTANTGELFF.

V gene TRBV11-3 combines with J gene TRBJ2-5, with a weak D call TRBD1 (5 bases). CDR1 is SGHNT and CDR2 is YENEEA in the germline V gene. Trimming cost V 1 base and J 5 bases, with 20 bases left between them. CDR3 length: 17 amino acids. The CDR3 DNA reads TGTGCCAGCAGCTTAGCCTACCATCCGTGGGGCGAGGAGACCCAGTACTTC. Its protein is CASSLAYHPWGEETQYF.

The chain carries TRBV6-2 or TRBV6-3 and TRBJ2-3, with 11 bases lining up with TRBD2. Trimming removed 4 bases from V and 2 bases from J; junction bases left unmatched: 2. The CDR3 contains 15 residues. Looked up from germline, CDR1 is MNHEY and CDR2 is SVGEGT. In DNA form, the CDR3 reads TGTGCCAGCAGTTCGACTAGCGGGGCCACAGATACGCAGTATTTT. This translates into CASSSTSGATDTQYF.

The chain is built from TRBV18 and TRBJ1-2; 12 nucleotides align to TRBD1. The CDR3 loop spans 17 amino acids. Germline CDR1 and CDR2: KGHSH and LQKENI. V lost 3 bases to trimming and J lost 2 bases; unmatched junction nucleotides: 7. CDR3 region: CASSPGTGGASNYGYTF. The DNA for the CDR3 is TGTGCCAGCTCACCCGGGACAGGGGGCGCGTCGAACTATGGCTACACCTTC.

The rearrangement uses TRBV4-2 and TRBJ1-2; 7 bases fit TRBD1. The germline CDR1 and CDR2 sequences are LGHNA and YNFKEQ. The CDR3 is 14 amino acids. Losses at the gene ends were 4 bases for V and 3 bases for J; bases not matched to a gene: 5. CDR3 nucleotides: TGTGCCAGCAGCCCCATAGGACAGGACTATGGCTACACCTTC. Encoded protein: CASSPIGQDYGYTF.

V and J are TRBV27 and TRBJ2-7; no clear D gene. There are 15 residues in the CDR3. In germline, CDR1 is MNHEY, CDR2 SMNVEV (reference sequence). V shed 5 bases and J shed 2 bases, with 16 bases lying between them. CDR3 DNA: TGTGCCAGCAGTAATTTCGGTGACGCGGCCTACGAGCAGTACTTC. Its translation is CASSNFGDAAYEQYF.

This chain joins TRBV19 and TRBJ2-1; TRBD2 aligns across 10 bases. With V trimmed by 2 bases and J by 6 bases, 4 bases remained unmatched. The CDR3 runs 15 residues. The germline V gene has CDR1 LNHDA and CDR2 SQIVND (reference sequence). The DNA of the CDR3 is TGTGCCAGTAGTATATCGGCTAGCGGGGGCAATGAGCAGTTCTTC. It specifies CASSISASGGNEQFF.

The chain uses TRBV11-1 and TRBJ2-2, with TRBD2 matching over 8 bases. The germline V gene has CDR1 SGHAT and CDR2 FQDESV (reference sequence). The CDR3 length is 18 residues. V was clipped by 0 bases and J by 3 bases; unmatched bases: 9. DNA for the CDR3: TGTGCCAGCAGCTTAGCGTTTTCCAGCGGGGGCGACACCGGGGAGCTGTTTTTT. Amino acids: CASSLAFSSGGDTGELFF.

The V and J genes are TRBV24-1 and TRBJ2-2, with D maybe TRBD2 (5 bases). In germline, CDR1 is KGHDR, CDR2 SFDVKD. Trimming cost V 8 bases and J 5 bases, with 14 bases left between them. The CDR3 length is 14 residues. This CDR3 is CATKGVGGTGELFF. As DNA, the CDR3 is TGTGCCACCAAGGGAGTAGGTGGGACCGGGGAGCTGTTTTTT.

V gene TRBV3-1 (or the pseudogene TRBV3-2) combines with J gene TRBJ1-5, with 7 bases aligning to TRBD1. Germline lookup yields CDR1 LGHDT and CDR2 YNNKEL (reference sequence). The CDR3 extends over 15 amino acids. V shed 2 bases and J 6 bases; nucleotides not matched to a gene: 7. The CDR3 sequence is CASSQQGVGFQPQHF. The CDR3 DNA is TGTGCCAGCAGCCAACAGGGGGTAGGGTTTCAGCCCCAGCATTTT.

This clone was seen a handful of times. At the DNA level, this CDR3 is encoded by other sequences in the same sample as well. The genes are TRBV28 and TRBJ2-7; D is ambiguous. The V and J ends lost 2 bases and 4 bases respectively, with 3 bases between them. The germline CDR1 and CDR2 sequences are MDHEN and SYDVKM. There are 11 residues in the CDR3. The CDR3 DNA reads as TGTGCCAGCAGTTTACGGTACGAGCAGTACTTC. This translates into CASSLRYEQYF.

The genes are TRBV9 and TRBJ2-5; the match to TRBD2 covers 9 bases. V lost 0 bases to trimming and J lost 1 base; unmatched junction nucleotides: 4. Germline V gene sequence: CDR1 SGDLS, CDR2 YYNGEE. The CDR3 loop spans 16 amino acids. The CDR3 nucleotides read TGTGCCAGCAGCGTAGGAGCGGGGGGACTCCAAGAGACCCAGTACTTC. It translates to CASSVGAGGLQETQYF.

The rearrangement uses TRBV6-2 or TRBV6-3 and TRBJ1-5; D perhaps matches TRBD1 (5 bases). This CDR3 contains 15 residues. Per the germline V gene, CDR1 is MNHEY and CDR2 is SVGEGT. The V and J ends lost 5 bases and 5 bases respectively, with 16 bases between them. CDR3 region: CASSRFKGLDQPQHF. The CDR3 DNA reads as TGTGCCAGCAGTCGTTTCAAGGGGTTGGATCAGCCCCAGCATTTT.

The chain uses TRBV24-1 and TRBJ2-7; weak D call: TRBD1 (5 bases). The CDR3 loop spans 13 amino acids. Trimming removed 7 bases from V and 2 bases from J, with 11 bases in between. Germline-derived CDR1 and CDR2 are KGHDR and SFDVKD. The CDR3 DNA is TGTGCCACCAGGGATGACAGTACCTACGAGCAGTACTTC. Encoded protein: CATRDDSTYEQYF.

This rearrangement joins TRBV23-1 to TRBJ1-2; TRBD1 might be the D (5 bases). TRBV23-1 is recorded as an ORF, its role being uncertain. The CDR3 loop spans 15 amino acids. Trimming took 6 bases from V and 4 from J, leaving 18 bases between them. CDR3 in amino acids: CASRDAPPRGYGYTF. In DNA, the CDR3 is TGCGCCAGCAGGGACGCACCCCCTAGGGGCTATGGCTACACCTTC.

The chain couples TRBV28 to TRBJ2-1; 9 bases fit TRBD2. CDR3 length: 15 amino acids. CDR1 and CDR2 from the germline V gene are MDHEN and SYDVKM. The J segment lost 7 bases and the V segment lost 5 bases, leaving 9 bases of the junction unmatched. CDR3 region: CASSPSGRLANEQFF. DNA of the CDR3: TGTGCCAGCAGTCCCAGCGGGAGGTTGGCTAATGAGCAGTTCTTC.

The rearrangement links TRBV19 to TRBJ2-2; possibly TRBD1 for D (7 bases). The CDR3 sequence is 12 residues long. Germline CDR1 and CDR2: LNHDA and SQIVND (reference sequence). V gave up 11 bases and J gave up 4 bases, with 11 bases separating them. In DNA, the CDR3 is TGTGCCGGCCAGGGGGGCACCGGGGAGCTGTTTTTT. Translated: CAGQGGTGELFF.